Described below is a single T cell receptor (beta chain) sequence and its context. Its antigen is not known. The use of a sample-barcoded 5' primer and a J-beta primer mix characterized a second PCR of 7 to 11 cycles. Each cDNA molecule was tagged by a template-switch adaptor with 12 random nucleotides. A single record per CDR3 protein comes from TCRdb applying MiXCR to the 5' RACE reads. This sample has 650,000 to 950,000 distinct CDR3 sequences, with approximately 44% found just once. The data derive from a study of blood T cells in healthy people across ages. Study results and caveats: Older individuals had lower TCR beta diversity per million T cells (the decline was roughly linear). Unknown donor CMV status possibly confounded expanded clonotype changes. Versus aged donors, long-lived donors had higher diversity and more naive CD4+ cells.

Germline CDR1 is KGHSH and CDR2 is LQKENI. The CDR3 has 19 residues. The ends lost 4 bases at V and 2 bases at J; junction bases unmatched: 10. The sample consisted of blood. This clonotype was sampled from a man in his 60s in good health. This chain uses TRBV18 with TRBJ2-1, with 14 bases lining up with TRBD2. The CDR3 protein is CASSLQTSGGALPYNEQFF. The CDR3 DNA follows: TGTGCCAGCTCACTACAGACTAGCGGGGGGGCTTTGCCCTACAATGAGCAGTTCTTC.